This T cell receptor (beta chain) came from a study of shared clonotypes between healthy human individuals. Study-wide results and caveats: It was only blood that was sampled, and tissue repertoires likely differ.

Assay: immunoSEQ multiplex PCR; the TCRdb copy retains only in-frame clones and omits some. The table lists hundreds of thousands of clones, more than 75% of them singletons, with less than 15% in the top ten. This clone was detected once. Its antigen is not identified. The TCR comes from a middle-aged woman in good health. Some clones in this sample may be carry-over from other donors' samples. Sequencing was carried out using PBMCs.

DNA of the CDR3: TGTGCTAGTGGCCCAGGGCTAGCGACGCCAGATACGCAGTATTTT. It translates to CASGPGLATPDTQYF. The J gene is TRBJ2-3, the V gene TRBV12-5; possible D gene TRBD2, 6 bases. The CDR3 totals 15 residues. The V gene's germline CDR1 is LGHNT and CDR2 FRNRAP. The V end lost 6 bases, the J end lost 4 bases, and 17 bases lay between the germline ends.